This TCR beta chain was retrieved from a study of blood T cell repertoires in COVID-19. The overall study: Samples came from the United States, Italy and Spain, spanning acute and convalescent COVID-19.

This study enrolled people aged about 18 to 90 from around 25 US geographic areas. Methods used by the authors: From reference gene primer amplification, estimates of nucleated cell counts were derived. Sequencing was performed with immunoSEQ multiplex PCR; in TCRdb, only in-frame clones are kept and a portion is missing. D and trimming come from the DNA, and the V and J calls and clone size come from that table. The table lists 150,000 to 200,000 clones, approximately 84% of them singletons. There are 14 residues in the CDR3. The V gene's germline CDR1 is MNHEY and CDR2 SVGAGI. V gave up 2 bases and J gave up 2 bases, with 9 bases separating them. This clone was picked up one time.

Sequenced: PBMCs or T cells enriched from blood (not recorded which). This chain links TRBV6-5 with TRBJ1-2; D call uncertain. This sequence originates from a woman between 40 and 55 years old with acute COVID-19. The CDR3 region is CASSYDNRNYGYTF. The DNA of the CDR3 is TGTGCCAGCAGTTACGACAACAGAAACTATGGCTACACCTTC.